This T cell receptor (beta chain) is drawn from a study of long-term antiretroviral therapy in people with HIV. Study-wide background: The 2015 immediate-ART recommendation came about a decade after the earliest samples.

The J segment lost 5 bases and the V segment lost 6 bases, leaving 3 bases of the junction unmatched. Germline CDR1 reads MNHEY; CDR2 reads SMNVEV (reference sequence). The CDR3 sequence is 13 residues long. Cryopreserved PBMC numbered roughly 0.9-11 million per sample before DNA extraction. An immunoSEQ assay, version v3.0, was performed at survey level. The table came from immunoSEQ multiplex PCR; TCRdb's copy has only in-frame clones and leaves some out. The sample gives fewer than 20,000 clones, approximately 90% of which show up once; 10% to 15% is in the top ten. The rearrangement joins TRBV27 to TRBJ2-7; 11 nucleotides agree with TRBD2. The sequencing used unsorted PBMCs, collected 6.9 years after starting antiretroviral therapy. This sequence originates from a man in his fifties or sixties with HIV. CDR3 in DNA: TGTGCCAGCAGACTAGCGGGAGCTAACGAGCAGTACTTC. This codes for CASRLAGANEQYF.